The clone carrying this T cell receptor beta chain has just one count. This specimen belongs to a study of blood T cell repertoires in COVID-19. Trimming cost V 10 bases and J 8 bases; bases outside gene matches: 7. Germline loops: CDR1 MDHEN, CDR2 SYDVKM. The CDR3 has 11 amino acids. Sequenced by immunoSEQ multiplex PCR; TCRdb stores in-frame clones only, minus some. Counted here are about 68,000 clones, about 92% occurring once; the ten biggest clones make up around 0.52%. Sequencing was performed on peripheral blood. The TCR originated in a man in his forties or fifties with COVID-19, enrolled during active disease. The J gene is TRBJ1-2, the V gene TRBV28, with 7 bases fitting TRBD1. The CDR3 region is CAIHRGRGYTF. The CDR3 DNA reads TGTGCCATACACAGGGGTCGAGGCTACACCTTC.